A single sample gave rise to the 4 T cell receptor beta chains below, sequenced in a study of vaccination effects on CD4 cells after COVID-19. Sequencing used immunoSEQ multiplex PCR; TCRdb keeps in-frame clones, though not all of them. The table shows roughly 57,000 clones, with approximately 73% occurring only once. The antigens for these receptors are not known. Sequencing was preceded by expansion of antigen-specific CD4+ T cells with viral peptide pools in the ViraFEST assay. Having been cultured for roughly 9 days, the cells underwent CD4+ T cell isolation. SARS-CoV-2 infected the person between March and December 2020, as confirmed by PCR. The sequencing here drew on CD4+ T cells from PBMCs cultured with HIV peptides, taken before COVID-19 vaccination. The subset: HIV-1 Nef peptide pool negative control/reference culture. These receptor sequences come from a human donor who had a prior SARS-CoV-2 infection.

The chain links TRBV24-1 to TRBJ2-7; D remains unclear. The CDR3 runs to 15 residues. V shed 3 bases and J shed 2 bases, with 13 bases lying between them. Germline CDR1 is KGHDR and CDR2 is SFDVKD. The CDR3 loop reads CATSDPTGPTYEQYF. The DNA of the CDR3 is TGTGCCACCAGTGATCCCACCGGTCCAACCTACGAGCAGTACTTC.

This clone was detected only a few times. CDR3 DNA sequence: TGTGCCAGCAGCTTTTCAGGGTACGGAGAGACCCAGTACTTC. Protein sequence: CASSFSGYGETQYF. The V gene is TRBV7-9, the J gene TRBJ2-5; maybe TRBD1 (5 bases). The CDR3 is 14 residues long. V lost 3 bases and J 4 bases, leaving 12 bases between the germline ends. Germline values: CDR1 SEHNR, CDR2 FQNEAQ (reference sequence).

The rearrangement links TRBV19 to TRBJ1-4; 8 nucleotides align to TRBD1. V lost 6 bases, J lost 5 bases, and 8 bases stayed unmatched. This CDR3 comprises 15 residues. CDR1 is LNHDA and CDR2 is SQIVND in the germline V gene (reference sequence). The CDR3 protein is CASRITRTGNEKLFF. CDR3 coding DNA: TGTGCCAGTAGAATAACGAGGACAGGGAATGAAAAACTGTTTTTT.

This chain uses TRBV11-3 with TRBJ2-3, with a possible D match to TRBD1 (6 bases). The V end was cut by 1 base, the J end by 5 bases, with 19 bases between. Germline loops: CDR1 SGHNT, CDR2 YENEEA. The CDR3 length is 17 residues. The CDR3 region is CASSLVTQGSRRDTQYF. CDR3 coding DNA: TGTGCCAGCAGCTTAGTTACACAGGGCAGCAGGAGAGATACGCAGTATTTT.